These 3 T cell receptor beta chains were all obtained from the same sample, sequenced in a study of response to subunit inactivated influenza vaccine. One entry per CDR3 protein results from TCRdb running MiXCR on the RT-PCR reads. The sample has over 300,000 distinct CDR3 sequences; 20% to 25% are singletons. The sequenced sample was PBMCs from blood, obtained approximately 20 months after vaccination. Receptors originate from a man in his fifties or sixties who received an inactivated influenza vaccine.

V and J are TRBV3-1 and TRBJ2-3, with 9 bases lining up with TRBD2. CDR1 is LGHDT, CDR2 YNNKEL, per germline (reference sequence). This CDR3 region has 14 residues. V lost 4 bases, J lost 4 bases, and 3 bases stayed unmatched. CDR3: CASSRRGGADTQYF. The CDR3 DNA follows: TGTGCCAGCAGCCGGCGGGGGGGCGCAGATACGCAGTATTTT.

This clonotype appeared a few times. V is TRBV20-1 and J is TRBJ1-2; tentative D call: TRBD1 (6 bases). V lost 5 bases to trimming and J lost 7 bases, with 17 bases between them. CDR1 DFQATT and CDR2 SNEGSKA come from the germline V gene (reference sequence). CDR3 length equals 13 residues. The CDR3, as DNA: TGCAGTGCTCTAAAGGGGGTTTCCCTTGGCTACACCTTC. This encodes CSALKGVSLGYTF.

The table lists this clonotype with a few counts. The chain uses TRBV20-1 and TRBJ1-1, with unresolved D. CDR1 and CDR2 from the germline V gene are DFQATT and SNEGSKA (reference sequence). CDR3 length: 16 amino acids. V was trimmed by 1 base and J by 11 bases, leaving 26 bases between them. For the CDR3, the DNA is TGCAGTGCTAGAGTAGGGTCATCAACAGCCTCAACGGAGGCTTTCTTT. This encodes CSARVGSSTASTEAFF.